Shown below are 28 T cell receptor beta chains from a single sample sequenced in a study of T-cell memory formation after mild COVID-19. Via MiXCR, TCRdb re-called the 5' RACE reads, giving one row per CDR3 protein. Altogether about 540,000 distinct CDR3 sequences are present, about a fifth being singletons, with the ten largest covering approximately 13%. Sequenced sample: PBMCs or a T cell subset sorted from them (not recorded which). Receptors were obtained from an adult woman who had mild COVID-19 (a few samples of this study predate the infection). Cell type and time point are not known.

This clonotype has at least ten counts. This chain joins TRBV7-9 and TRBJ1-6; 7 bases align to TRBD1. The CDR3 loop spans 15 amino acids. CDR1 is SEHNR and CDR2 is FQNEAQ in the germline V gene (reference sequence). The trim removed 3 bases at V and 7 bases at J, leaving 6 bases unmatched. CDR3 sequence: CASSLRQGGNSPLHF. The CDR3 nucleotides read TGTGCCAGCAGCTTGCGACAGGGTGGGAATTCACCCCTCCACTTT.

The chain carries TRBV25-1 and TRBJ1-2, with 8 bases aligning to TRBD1. CDR3 length equals 15 residues. Germline CDR1 MGHDK, CDR2 SYGVNS. Trimming cost V 5 bases and J 4 bases; bases outside gene matches: 9. The chain's CDR3 is CASSSRGTGGYGYTF. The CDR3 DNA sequence: TGTGCCAGCAGTTCACGTGGAACAGGGGGCTATGGCTACACCTTC.

The rearrangement links TRBV7-8 to TRBJ2-1, with D possibly TRBD1 on 5 matching bases. Germline CDR1 is SGHVS and CDR2 is FQNEAQ. The CDR3 totals 15 residues. Deletions cut 5 bases from V and 0 bases from J, with 11 bases between. CDR3 sequence (DNA): TGTGCCAGCAGCGTTCAGGGTATCTCCTACAATGAGCAGTTCTTC. Its translation: CASSVQGISYNEQFF.

This chain joins TRBV11-2 and TRBJ2-7; 7 bases fit TRBD1. Germline assignment: CDR1 SGHAT and CDR2 FQNNGV. The CDR3 covers 16 residues. The ends lost 4 bases at V and 4 bases at J; junction bases unmatched: 13. The CDR3 bases are TGTGCCAGCAGCTGGGCCGAGACAGGGAGTAGTTACGAGCAGTACTTC. Translation gives CASSWAETGSSYEQYF.

The CDR3, as DNA: TGTGCCAGCTCATCTCCCCTTGGGCGAGAGCAGTTCTTC. Encoded protein: CASSSPLGREQFF. V gene TRBV18 combines with J gene TRBJ2-1; D call uncertain. Germline lookup yields CDR1 KGHSH and CDR2 LQKENI. V was pared by 5 bases and J by 10 bases, with 15 bases between. The CDR3 runs 13 residues.

This rearrangement joins TRBV30 to TRBJ2-3; TRBD1 matches 9 bases. The CDR3 sequence is 14 residues long. Germline V gene sequence: CDR1 GTSNPN, CDR2 SVGIG (reference sequence). Losses at the gene ends were 5 bases for V and 4 bases for J; bases not matched to a gene: 7. DNA for the CDR3: TGTGCCTGGTCGGGACAGGGTGAGCCAGATACGCAGTATTTT. It is translated as CAWSGQGEPDTQYF.

The rearrangement links TRBV18 to TRBJ1-3; possibly TRBD1 for D (6 bases). The CDR3 spans 17 residues. V was shortened by 2 bases and J by 0 bases, with 14 bases between the two germline ends. CDR1 KGHSH and CDR2 LQKENI come from the germline V gene. CDR3 coding DNA: TGTGCCAGCTCACCAACCGGGGACACCAGCTCTGGAAACACCATATATTTT. It specifies CASSPTGDTSSGNTIYF. The full variable domain, in which reference TRBV18 and TRBJ1-3 provide the parts outside the CDR3, is NAGVMQNPRHLVRRRGQEARLRCSPMKGHSHVYWYRQLPEEGLKFMVYLQKENIIDESGMPKERFSAEFPKEGPSILRIQQVVRGDSAAYFCASSPTGDTSSGNTIYFGEGSWLTVV.

In this sample, this clonotype turned up a few times. The chain carries TRBV3-1 and TRBJ2-3, with D unclear. This CDR3 is 14 amino acids long. Germline CDR1 reads LGHDT; CDR2 reads YNNKEL (reference sequence). Trimming pared 1 base from V and 5 bases from J, leaving 10 bases between. In DNA form, the CDR3 reads TGTGCCAGCAGCCAAGGAGGAAGTGGAGATACGCAGTATTTT. As protein: CASSQGGSGDTQYF.

In its sample, this clonotype was seen a few times. V and J are TRBV7-9 and TRBJ2-7; D remains unclear. V was cut by 4 bases and J by 1 base, with 14 bases left in between. The germline gives CDR1 SEHNR, CDR2 FQNEAQ (reference sequence). The CDR3 contains 15 residues. The CDR3 region has the DNA TGTGCCAGCAGCTCTGCCGGGTTCCAATCCTACGAGCAGTACTTC. Translating it yields CASSSAGFQSYEQYF.

V gene TRBV3-1 combines with J gene TRBJ2-4; D possibly corresponds to TRBD2 (6 bases). This CDR3 is 14 amino acids long. Germline V lookup: CDR1 LGHDT, CDR2 YNNKEL (reference sequence). V dropped 1 base and J dropped 7 bases, with 11 bases sitting between them. The DNA for the CDR3 is TGTGCCAGCAGCCAAGTTTCGGGGGATAACATTCAGTACTTC. Its protein product is CASSQVSGDNIQYF. The full variable domain, with the rest looked up from reference TRBV3-1 and TRBJ2-4, is DTAVSQTPKYLVTQMGNDKSIKCEQNLGHDTMYWYKQDSKKFLKIMFSYNNKELIINETVPNRFSPKSPDKAHLNLHINSLELGDSAVYFCASSQVSGDNIQYFGAGTRLSVL.

This clonotype has more than one count but fewer than ten. The junction does not match germline at one end; this may be a read error. The rearrangement joins TRBV2 to TRBJ1-6; perhaps TRBD1 as D (6 bases). Germline CDR1 and CDR2: SNHLY and FYNNEI. The length of the CDR3 is 14 residues. In nucleotides, the CDR3 is TGTGCCAGCAGAGAAGGGGGGGTAAATTCACCCCTCCACTTT. As protein: CASREGGVNSPLHF.

This clonotype has more than one count but fewer than ten. This rearrangement joins TRBV29-1 to TRBJ2-5; the match to TRBD2 covers 7 bases. Germline assignment: CDR1 SQVTM and CDR2 ANQGSEA. The ends lost 1 base at V and 4 bases at J; junction bases unmatched: 9. This CDR3 contains 15 residues. DNA for the CDR3: TGCAGCGTTGAAGGGGGCCGGGGGGAGAGAGAGACCCAGTACTTC. Translated, it gives CSVEGGRGERETQYF.

The V call is TRBV14, the J call TRBJ2-1, with D perhaps being TRBD1 or TRBD2 (6 bases each). Germline CDR1 reads SGHDN; CDR2 reads FVKESK. Trimming pared 3 bases from V and 6 bases from J, leaving 12 bases between. This CDR3 is built from 14 residues. DNA for the CDR3: TGTGCCAGCAGCCATGGCGGGACATTCAATGAGCAGTTCTTC. Translated: CASSHGGTFNEQFF.

The V gene is TRBV9, the J gene TRBJ2-3, with D maybe TRBD2 (7 bases). The CDR3 is 16 residues long. Germline-derived CDR1 and CDR2 are SGDLS and YYNGEE. Trimming took 3 bases from V and 1 from J, leaving 15 bases between them. CDR3 in amino acids: CASSGIGGGGTDTQYF. The CDR3 DNA follows: TGTGCCAGCAGCGGAATAGGGGGGGGCGGCACAGATACGCAGTATTTT.

This chain uses TRBV9 with TRBJ1-2; TRBD1 might be the D (5 bases). Trimming cost V 0 bases and J 14 bases, with 17 bases left between them. The germline CDR1 and CDR2 sequences are SGDLS and YYNGEE. CDR3 length equals 13 residues. CDR3 residues: CASSVEFRGEETF. DNA for the CDR3: TGTGCCAGCAGCGTAGAATTTCGGGGCGAAGAAACCTTC.

This chain joins TRBV6-6 and TRBJ2-1; no clear D. Germline V gene sequence: CDR1 MNHNY, CDR2 SVGAGI (reference sequence). V lost 0 bases and J lost 3, with 9 bases in between. CDR3 length: 15 amino acids. This CDR3 is CASSYSNPVYNEQFF. The DNA of the CDR3 is TGTGCCAGCAGTTACTCGAACCCGGTCTACAATGAGCAGTTCTTC.

This clonotype was seen only a few times. The rearrangement uses TRBV7-9 and TRBJ1-1; 9 nucleotides agree with TRBD1. This CDR3 spans 13 amino acids. The germline V gene has CDR1 SEHNR and CDR2 FQNEAQ (reference sequence). J was trimmed by 7 bases and V by 7 bases; bases with no gene match: 7. The CDR3 protein is CASIRTGGHEAFF. Written as DNA, the CDR3 is TGTGCCAGCATCCGAACAGGGGGCCATGAAGCTTTCTTT.

This clonotype turned up a few times. Here the CDR3 reads CASSFGQGNYNEQFF. As DNA, the CDR3 is TGCGCCAGCAGCTTCGGACAGGGAAACTACAATGAGCAGTTCTTC. The gene calls are TRBV5-1 and TRBJ2-1, with 8 positions matching TRBD1. Germline V CDR1 and CDR2: SGHRS, YFSETQ. Trimming removed 2 bases from V and 3 bases from J; junction bases left unmatched: 4. The CDR3 length is 15 residues.

V is TRBV20-1 and J is TRBJ2-4, with 13 bases identical to TRBD2. The germline gives CDR1 DFQATT, CDR2 SNEGSKA (reference sequence). The ends lost 3 bases at V and 0 bases at J; junction bases unmatched: 8. The CDR3 loop spans 18 amino acids. CDR3 DNA sequence: TGCAGTGCTAGGCAAGGACTAGCGGGAGTCAGAGCCAAAAACATTCAGTACTTC. This gives the protein CSARQGLAGVRAKNIQYF.

V gene TRBV3-1 combines with J gene TRBJ2-3; 8 bases align to TRBD1. This CDR3 is built from 18 residues. V lost 0 bases and J lost 3; bases outside the gene matches: 11. Germline lookup yields CDR1 LGHDT and CDR2 YNNKEL (reference sequence). CDR3 in amino acids: CASSQDPLDREWTDTQYF. The CDR3 DNA follows: TGTGCCAGCAGCCAAGACCCTTTGGACAGGGAGTGGACAGATACGCAGTATTTT.

CDR3 sequence reads: CASSYFTADEQFF. CDR3 sequence (DNA): TGTGCCAGCAGTTACTTCACAGCCGATGAGCAGTTCTTC. The chain couples TRBV6-5 to TRBJ2-1; no firm D call. Deletions cut 1 base from V and 8 bases from J, with 9 bases between. Germline CDR1 MNHEY, CDR2 SVGAGI. CDR3 length: 13 residues.

This clonotype has more than one count but fewer than ten. V gene TRBV4-2 combines with J gene TRBJ1-2; possible D gene TRBD1, 6 bases. V lost 0 bases to trimming and J lost 6 bases, with 17 bases between them. The CDR3 is made up of 16 amino acids. From germline, CDR1 is LGHNA and CDR2 YNFKEQ. CDR3 DNA sequence: TGTGCCAGCAGCCAAGAGAGGGGTGCAGGGGTTCATGGCTACACCTTC. It codes for CASSQERGAGVHGYTF.

This clonotype was seen a handful of times. The rearrangement links TRBV5-6 to TRBJ1-3; 9 bases are shared with TRBD1. V gave up 2 bases and J gave up 2 bases; unmatched junction bases: 5. This CDR3 spans 16 amino acids. The germline gives CDR1 SGHDT, CDR2 YYEEEE. This CDR3 is CASSFLGQGTGNTIYF. The CDR3 nucleotides read TGTGCCAGCAGCTTTCTCGGACAGGGGACTGGAAACACCATATATTTT. Looking up the rest from reference TRBV5-6 and TRBJ1-3 gives the full variable domain: DAGVTQSPTHLIKTRGQQVTLRCSPKSGHDTVSWYQQALGQGPQFIFQYYEEEERQRGNFPDRFSGHQFPNYSSELNVNALLLGDSALYLCASSFLGQGTGNTIYFGEGSWLTVV.

The J gene is TRBJ2-3, the V gene TRBV7-3; D is perhaps TRBD2 (5 bases). V was shortened by 4 bases and J by 0 bases, with 8 bases between the two germline ends. The CDR3 runs to 14 residues. The germline V gene has CDR1 SGHTA and CDR2 FQGTGA. The CDR3 reads CASSWTVSTDTQYF. The CDR3 coding sequence is TGTGCCAGCAGCTGGACTGTTAGCACAGATACGCAGTATTTT.

This clonotype came up a few times. This chain joins TRBV7-2 and TRBJ2-5; 12 bases agree with TRBD2. CDR1 and CDR2 (germline): SGHTA, FQGNSA. There are 18 residues in the CDR3. Trimming at V came to 5 bases and at J to 4 bases, leaving 14 bases not matched to a gene. For the CDR3, the DNA is TGTGCCAGCAGCCTAGAGTGGCTAGCGGGAGGGAGGATAGAGACCCAGTACTTC. It translates to CASSLEWLAGGRIETQYF.

This clonotype was picked up many times. The V and J genes are TRBV4-2 and TRBJ2-7; 7 bases line up with TRBD1. Trimming removed 3 bases from V and 6 bases from J; junction bases left unmatched: 14. The CDR3 extends over 16 amino acids. The germline V gene has CDR1 LGHNA and CDR2 YNFKEQ. The CDR3 DNA reads as TGTGCCAGCAGCCAGGCCAACCTAGGGGGCTTGGGCGAGCAGTACTTC. Protein sequence: CASSQANLGGLGEQYF.

This chain joins TRBV5-4 and TRBJ2-3; D is possibly TRBD2 (6 bases). The CDR3 covers 13 residues. Between the trimmed V and J ends, which lost 6 bases and 4 bases, there was a span of 12 bases. The V gene's germline CDR1 is SGHNT and CDR2 YYREEE (reference sequence). CDR3 protein: CASMAREADTQYF. The CDR3 DNA sequence: TGTGCCAGCATGGCCAGGGAGGCAGATACGCAGTATTTT.

This rearrangement joins TRBV6-5 to TRBJ1-4; 7 bases match TRBD1. CDR1 is MNHEY, CDR2 SVGAGI, per germline. The CDR3 is made up of 15 amino acids. V dropped 0 bases and J dropped 5; count of bases not matched to a gene: 3. Written as DNA, the CDR3 is TGTGCCAGCAGTTACTCGTTGACAGGGAATGAAAAACTGTTTTTT. Encoded protein: CASSYSLTGNEKLFF.